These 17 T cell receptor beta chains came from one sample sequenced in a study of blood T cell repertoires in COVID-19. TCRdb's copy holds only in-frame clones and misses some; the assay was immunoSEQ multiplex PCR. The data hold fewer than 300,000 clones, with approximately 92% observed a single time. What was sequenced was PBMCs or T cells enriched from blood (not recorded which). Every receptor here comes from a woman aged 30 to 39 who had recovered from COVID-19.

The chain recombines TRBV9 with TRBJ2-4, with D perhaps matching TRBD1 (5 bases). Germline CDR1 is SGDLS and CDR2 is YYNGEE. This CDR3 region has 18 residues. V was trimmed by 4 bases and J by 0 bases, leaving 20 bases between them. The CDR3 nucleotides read TGTGCCAGCAGCCCAAGGGGTGGAGAGGTCCTAGCCAAAAACATTCAGTACTTC. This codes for CASSPRGGEVLAKNIQYF.

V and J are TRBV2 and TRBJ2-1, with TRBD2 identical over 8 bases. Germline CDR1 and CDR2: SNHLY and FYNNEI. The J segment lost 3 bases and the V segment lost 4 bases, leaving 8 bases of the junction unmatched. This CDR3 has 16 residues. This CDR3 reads CASSAPGLGHYNEQFF. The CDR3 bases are TGTGCCAGCAGTGCGCCGGGACTAGGACACTACAATGAGCAGTTCTTC.

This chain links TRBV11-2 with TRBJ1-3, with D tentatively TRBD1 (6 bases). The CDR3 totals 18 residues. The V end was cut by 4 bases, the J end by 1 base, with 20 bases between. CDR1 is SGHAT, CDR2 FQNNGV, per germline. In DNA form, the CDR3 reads TGTGCCAGCAGCTCGCACCTAGGGAGGGGGGCTTCTGGAAACACCATATATTTT. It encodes CASSSHLGRGASGNTIYF.

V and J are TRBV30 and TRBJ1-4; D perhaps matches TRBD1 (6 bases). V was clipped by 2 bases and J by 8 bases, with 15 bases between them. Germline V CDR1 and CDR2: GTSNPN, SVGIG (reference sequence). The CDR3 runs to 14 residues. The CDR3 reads CAWSLGGLREKLFF. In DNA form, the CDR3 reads TGTGCCTGGAGTCTAGGGGGTCTACGGGAAAAACTGTTTTTT. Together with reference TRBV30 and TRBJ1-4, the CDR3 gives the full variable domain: SQTIHQWPATLVQPVGSPLSLECTVEGTSNPNLYWYRQAAGRGLQLLFYSVGIGQISSEVPQNLSASRPQDRQFILSSKKLLLSDSGFYLCAWSLGGLREKLFFGSGTQLSVL.

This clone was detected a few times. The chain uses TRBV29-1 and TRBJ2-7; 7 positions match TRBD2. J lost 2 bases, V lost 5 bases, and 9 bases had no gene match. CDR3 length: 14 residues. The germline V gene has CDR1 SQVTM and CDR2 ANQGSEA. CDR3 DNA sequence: TGCAGCGTTCGGGGTCGGGAGGTCCCCTACGAGCAGTACTTC. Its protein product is CSVRGREVPYEQYF.

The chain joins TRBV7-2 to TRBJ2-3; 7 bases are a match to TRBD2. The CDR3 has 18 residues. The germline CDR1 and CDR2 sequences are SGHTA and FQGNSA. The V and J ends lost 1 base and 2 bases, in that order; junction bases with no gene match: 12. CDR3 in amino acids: CASSLGGRARSYTDTQYF. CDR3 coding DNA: TGTGCCAGCAGCTTAGGAGGGAGGGCCCGCTCGTACACAGATACGCAGTATTTT.

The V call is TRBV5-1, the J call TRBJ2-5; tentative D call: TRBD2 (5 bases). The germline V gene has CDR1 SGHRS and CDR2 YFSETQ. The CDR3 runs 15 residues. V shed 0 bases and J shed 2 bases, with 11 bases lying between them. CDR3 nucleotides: TGCGCCAGCAGCTTGGGGGCGGGCTCACAAGAGACCCAGTACTTC. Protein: CASSLGAGSQETQYF.

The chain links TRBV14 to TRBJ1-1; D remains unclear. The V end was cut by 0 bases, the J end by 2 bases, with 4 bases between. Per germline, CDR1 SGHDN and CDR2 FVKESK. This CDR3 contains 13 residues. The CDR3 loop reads CASSQDPNTEAFF. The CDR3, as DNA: TGTGCCAGCAGCCAAGACCCTAACACTGAAGCTTTCTTT. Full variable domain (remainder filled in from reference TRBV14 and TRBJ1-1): EAGVTQFPSHSVIEKGQTVTLRCDPISGHDNLYWYRRVMGKEIKFLLHFVKESKQDESGMPNNRFLAERTGGTYSTLKVQPAELEDSGVYFCASSQDPNTEAFFGQGTRLTVV.

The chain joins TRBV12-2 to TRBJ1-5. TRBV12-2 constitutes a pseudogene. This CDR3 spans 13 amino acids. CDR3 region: CASRLGGDQPQHF. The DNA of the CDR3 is TGTGCAAGTCGCTTGGGAGGGGATCAGCCCCAGCATTTT.

CDR3 DNA sequence: TGTGCCAGCAGGGGTACAGGGAGTATACATGGCTACACCTTC. This gives the protein CASRGTGSIHGYTF. This chain connects TRBV5-4 to TRBJ1-2, with D perhaps TRBD1 (6 bases). The CDR3 contains 14 residues. The V gene's germline CDR1 is SGHNT and CDR2 YYREEE (reference sequence). V lost 5 bases and J 6 bases, leaving 17 bases between the germline ends.

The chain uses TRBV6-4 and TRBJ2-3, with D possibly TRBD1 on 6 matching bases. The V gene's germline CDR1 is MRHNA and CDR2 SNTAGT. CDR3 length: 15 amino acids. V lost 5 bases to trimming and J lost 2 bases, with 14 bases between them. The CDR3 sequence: CASSRWGQNTDTQYF. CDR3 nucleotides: TGTGCCAGCAGTCGTTGGGGGCAGAACACAGATACGCAGTATTTT.

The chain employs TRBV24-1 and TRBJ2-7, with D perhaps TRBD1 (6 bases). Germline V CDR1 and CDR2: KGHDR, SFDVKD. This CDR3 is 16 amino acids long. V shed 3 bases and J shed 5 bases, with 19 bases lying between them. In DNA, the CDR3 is TGTGCCACCAGTGATACTGGAGAACAGGGTGTCCACGAGCAGTACTTC. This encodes CATSDTGEQGVHEQYF.

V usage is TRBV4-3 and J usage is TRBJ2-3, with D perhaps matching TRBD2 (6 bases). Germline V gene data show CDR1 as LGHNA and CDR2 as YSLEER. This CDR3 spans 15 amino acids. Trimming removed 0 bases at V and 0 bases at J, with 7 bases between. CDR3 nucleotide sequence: TGCGCCAGCAGCCAAGAAGGGACTAGCACAGATACGCAGTATTTT. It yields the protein CASSQEGTSTDTQYF.

CDR3 nucleotide sequence: TGCGCCAGCAGCCCCCCGGGACTAGCGGCCACAGGACTCCAGTTCTTC. This codes for CASSPPGLAATGLQFF. The V call is TRBV5-1, the J call TRBJ2-1, with 11 nucleotides matching TRBD2. The CDR3 has 16 residues. The V gene's germline CDR1 is SGHRS and CDR2 YFSETQ. V shed 4 bases and J 13 bases; nucleotides not matched to a gene: 16.

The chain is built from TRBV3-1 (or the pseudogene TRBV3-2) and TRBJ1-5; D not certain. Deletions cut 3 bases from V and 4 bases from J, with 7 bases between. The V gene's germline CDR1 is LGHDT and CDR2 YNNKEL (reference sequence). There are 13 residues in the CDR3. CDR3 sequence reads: CASSQEGNQPQHF. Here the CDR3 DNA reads TGTGCCAGCAGCCAGGAGGGAAATCAGCCCCAGCATTTT.

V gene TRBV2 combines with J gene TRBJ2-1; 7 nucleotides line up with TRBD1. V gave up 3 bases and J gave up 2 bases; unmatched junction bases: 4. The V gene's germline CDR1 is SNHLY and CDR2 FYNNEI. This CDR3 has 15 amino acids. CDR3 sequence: CASSDGQGAYNEQFF. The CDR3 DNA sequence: TGTGCCAGCAGTGACGGTCAGGGGGCCTACAATGAGCAGTTCTTC.

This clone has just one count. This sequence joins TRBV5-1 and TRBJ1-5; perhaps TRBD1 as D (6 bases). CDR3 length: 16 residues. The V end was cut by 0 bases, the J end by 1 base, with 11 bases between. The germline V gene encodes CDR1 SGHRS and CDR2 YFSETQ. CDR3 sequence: CASSLVHRESNQPQHF. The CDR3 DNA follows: TGCGCCAGCAGCTTGGTTCACAGGGAAAGCAATCAGCCCCAGCATTTT.